This record concerns one T cell receptor beta chain sequence. When the RNA was reverse transcribed, random hexamers were used with an input of about 0.45 to 1 ug. The TCR beta CDR3 was amplified by immunoSEQ multiplex PCR across 54 Vbeta, 13 Jbeta. TCRdb itself ran the immunoSEQ multiplex PCR reads through MiXCR, one entry per CDR3 protein. The sample contains about 280,000 distinct CDR3 sequences, about 88% of which appear only once. From blood CD8+ and CD4+ T cells, the TCR beta chain was sequenced. Control patients had untreated stable or active relapsing-remitting multiple sclerosis by revised McDonald criteria. TEMRA cells were FACS-enriched, unlike CD8+ and CD4+ T cells, which were negatively isolated. This specimen belongs to a study of CD8 T cells in Susac syndrome. The length of the CDR3 is 16 residues. With V trimmed by 6 bases and J by 5 bases, 12 bases remained unmatched. The germline V gene has CDR1 SGHRS and CDR2 YFSETQ.

The genes are TRBV5-1 and TRBJ2-1, with 9 bases matching TRBD2. The sample taken for sequencing was CD8+ T cells from PBMCs. The sequence was obtained from a human donor with multiple sclerosis. The CDR3 reads CASTESRLAANNEQFF. CDR3 coding DNA: TGCGCCAGCACCGAAAGTCGACTAGCGGCTAACAATGAGCAGTTCTTC.